A selection of T cell receptor beta chains follows, all from one sample in a study of blood T cell repertoires in COVID-19. The table came from immunoSEQ multiplex PCR; TCRdb's copy has only in-frame clones and leaves some out. The data hold 53,000 or so clones, with 70% to 85% observed a single time. Sequenced material: peripheral blood. The receptors come from a human donor in a cohort sampled during active COVID-19. The CDR3 runs from the conserved cysteine through the conserved F or W. A D gene is named only where the DNA matches it firmly. The size field is filled for only some rows; it gives once, few, many or a size class.

V	size	D	J	DNA	CDR3
TRBV4-3	-	-	TRBJ1-2	TGCGCCAGCAGCCAAGATCTCGGGATCGGAGGTGGCTATGGCTACACCTTC	CASSQDLGIGGGYGYTF
TRBV29-1	-	-	TRBJ1-2	TGCAGCGTTTCAAATTCGGGGGGGCCTCGAACCTTC	CSVSNSGGPRTF
TRBV4-2	-	TRBD2	TRBJ2-5	TGTGCCAGCAGCCAGTTCGGTCGGGGGGGACCCCAAGAGACCCAGTACTTC	CASSQFGRGGPQETQYF
TRBV9	-	-	TRBJ2-6	TGTGCCACCACGGGATCGTCCTCTGGGGCCAACGTCCTGACTTTC	CATTGSSSGANVLTF
TRBV5-4	once	TRBD1	TRBJ2-2	TGTGCCAGCAGCTTAGGGGGACAGGGGGGTACCGGGGAGCTGTTTTTT	CASSLGGQGGTGELFF
TRBV5-5	-	-	TRBJ1-2	TGTGCCAGCAGCCGACAGGACTATGGCTACACCTTC	CASSRQDYGYTF
TRBV2	-	-	TRBJ1-2	TGTGCCAGCAGTGCACAGATTCTCTATGGCTACACCTTC	CASSAQILYGYTF
TRBV6-5	-	-	TRBJ2-3	TGTGCCAGCGGCGGGCGGCTCACAGATACGCAGTATTTT	CASGGRLTDTQYF
TRBV19	once	TRBD2	TRBJ2-1	TGTGCCAGTAGTATAAGGCATTGGGGACTAGCGGGAGGCTCCTACAATGAGCAGTTCTTC	CASSIRHWGLAGGSYNEQFF
TRBV5-5	-	-	TRBJ1-3	TGTGCCAGCAGCCTGGACGGGGACTCTGGAAACACCATATATTTT	CASSLDGDSGNTIYF
TRBV29-1	-	-	TRBJ2-7	TGCAGCGTTGAAACAGGATCGAGCTCCTACGAGCAGTACTTC	CSVETGSSSYEQYF
TRBV21-1	-	-	TRBJ1-1	TGTGCCAGCAGCAATAAGGGGGAGCCCGGGGCTTTCTTT	CASSNKGEPGAFF
TRBV4-1	-	TRBD2	TRBJ2-1	TGCGCCAGCAGCCAAGAGCGGGGGGTACACAATGAGCAGTTCTTC	CASSQERGVHNEQFF
TRBV27	-	-	TRBJ2-7	TGTGCCAGCAGTTTTCAATCAGGGGCCTACGAGCAGTACTTC	CASSFQSGAYEQYF
TRBV7-2	few	-	TRBJ1-6	TGTGCCAGCAGCTCCACAGTTAATAATTCACCCCTCCACTTT	CASSSTVNNSPLHF
TRBV19	-	TRBD1	TRBJ2-7	TGTGCCAGTAGTACCTCCGGGACAGGGCTATACGAGCAGTACTTC	CASSTSGTGLYEQYF
TRBV6-2/TRBV6-3	few	-	TRBJ2-5	TGTGCCAGCAGTACTATTTACCAAGAGACCCAGTACTTC	CASSTIYQETQYF
TRBV4-3	few	TRBD1	TRBJ1-4	TGCGCCAGCAGCCAGGAAGGGGGCCATAATGAAAAACTGTTTTTT	CASSQEGGHNEKLFF
TRBV5-5	-	TRBD1	TRBJ2-7	TGTGCCAGCAGAAGGGACCGGGACAGGGTTCGGGAGCAGTACTTC	CASRRDRDRVREQYF
TRBV5-1	-	TRBD2	TRBJ2-3	TGCGCCAGCAGCTGGTCGCACTCCGGGACTAGCGGGGGGGCGGTAGATACGCAGTATTTT	CASSWSHSGTSGGAVDTQYF
TRBV21-1	-	-	TRBJ1-5	TGTGCCAGCAGCAAAGGGGCCTTCAATCAGCCCCAGCATTTT	CASSKGAFNQPQHF
TRBV7-8	once	-	TRBJ1-1	TGTGCCAGCAGCCCTGGGCAGGGCCTTGAAGCTTTCTTT	CASSPGQGLEAFF
TRBV9	-	-	TRBJ2-1	TGTGCCAGCAGGGGGCTGCATGAGCAGTTCTTC	CASRGLHEQFF
TRBV27	-	-	TRBJ1-5	TGTGCCAGCAGTTTCAGGACGGGGAGAGATCAGCCCCAGCATTTT	CASSFRTGRDQPQHF
TRBV7-2	-	TRBD1	TRBJ2-5	TGTGCCAGCAGCTTAAGGGCGGGACAGGGGAGGGAGACCCAGTACTTC	CASSLRAGQGRETQYF
TRBV5-1	-	TRBD1	TRBJ2-5	TGCGCCAGCAGCTCTACGGGACAGGGGGGAGGGGAGACCCAGTACTTC	CASSSTGQGGGETQYF
TRBV4-3	-	-	TRBJ1-1	TGCGCCAGCAGCCAAGATGGAGGAGGGATGAGCACTGAAGCTTTCTTT	CASSQDGGGMSTEAFF
TRBV7-9	few	-	TRBJ2-7	TGTGCCAGCAGCTTATCGGGGACCTACGAGCAGTACTTC	CASSLSGTYEQYF
TRBV11-3	-	-	TRBJ2-1	TGTGCCAGCAGCTTAGGTGTCAGGGCATACAATGAGCAGTTCTTC	CASSLGVRAYNEQFF
TRBV6-5	-	TRBD2	TRBJ2-4	TGTGCCAGCAGACCTAGCGGGGGAGAAAACATTCAGTACTTC	CASRPSGGENIQYF
TRBV5-1	-	-	TRBJ2-3	TGCGCCAGCAGCTTGGGTCGGGTCTACACAGATACGCAGTATTTT	CASSLGRVYTDTQYF
TRBV30	-	TRBD1	TRBJ1-2	TGTGCCTGGGCACGGGACAGGGGTCGCTATGGCTACACCTTC	CAWARDRGRYGYTF
TRBV7-8	-	TRBD1	TRBJ1-6	TGTGCCAGCAGCGGAAAACAGGGGGTGAATTCACCCCTCCACTTT	CASSGKQGVNSPLHF
TRBV5-1	-	-	TRBJ2-7	TGCGCCAGCAGCTCGGGACACGTTAACTCCTACGAGCAGTACTTC	CASSSGHVNSYEQYF
TRBV4-1	once	-	TRBJ2-2	TGCGCCAGCAGCCAAGATCGGAGGGGGCGCCGGAACACCGGGGAGCTGTTTTTT	CASSQDRRGRRNTGELFF
TRBV7-2	-	-	TRBJ1-1	TGTGCCAGCGCAAGGGCCAGAGGGAACGCTGAAGCTTTCTTT	CASARARGNAEAFF
TRBV18	-	TRBD2	TRBJ2-3	TGTGCCAGCTCACCCGGACTAGGTCGCACAGATACGCAGTATTTT	CASSPGLGRTDTQYF
TRBV27	-	TRBD2	TRBJ2-1	TGTGCCAGCAGTTATTACGGACTAGCGGGGACCAATGAGCAGTTCTTC	CASSYYGLAGTNEQFF
TRBV2	-	-	TRBJ1-1	TGTGCCAGCAGTGAGAGGGGGGGGCAACTGAGTACTGAAGCTTTCTTT	CASSERGGQLSTEAFF
TRBV5-1	once	-	TRBJ2-5	TGCGCCAGCAGCTTATCTCAAGAGACCCAGTACTTC	CASSLSQETQYF
TRBV7-2	-	-	TRBJ1-6	TGTGCCAGCAGCTTAGAACGGAGAGATTCACCCCTCCACTTT	CASSLERRDSPLHF
TRBV3-1/TRBV3-2	-	TRBD2	TRBJ2-3	TGTGCCAGCAGCCCTCCAGCCTCCTCGAGCGCGGGGGTATATAGCACAGATACGCAGTATTTT	CASSPPASSSAGVYSTDTQYF
TRBV19	-	-	TRBJ2-1	TGTGCCAGTAGTGTTGAAGCCCTAACAGGACAGCTATCCTACTATTCCTACAATGAGCAGTTCTTC	CASSVEALTGQLSYYSYNEQFF
TRBV30	-	TRBD1	TRBJ1-3	TGTGCCTGGAGTGTAGGGCAGGGGGCTGGAAACACCATATATTTT	CAWSVGQGAGNTIYF
TRBV21-1	-	-	TRBJ1-4	TGTGCCAGCAGCTTCCCAAACGATAACAGGGGAAAATGTGAAAAACTGTTTTTT	CASSFPNDNRGKCEKLFF
TRBV21-1	-	-	TRBJ2-3	TGTGCCAGCAGCACCGGGGAGATCACATATACGCAGTATTTT	CASSTGEITYTQYF
TRBV9	-	-	TRBJ2-7	TGTGCCAGCAGCGTAGCCCCACAGGGTGGATACGAGCAGTACTTC	CASSVAPQGGYEQYF
TRBV15	-	-	TRBJ1-5	TGTGCCACCAGCAGAGACGTAGCGGGGTCTCAGCCCCAGCATTTT	CATSRDVAGSQPQHF
TRBV6-2/TRBV6-3	-	TRBD1	TRBJ1-2	TGTGCCAGCAGTAACACCGGACAGGGGATGGTCCATGGCTACACCTTC	CASSNTGQGMVHGYTF
TRBV12-3/TRBV12-4	-	-	TRBJ1-1	TGTGCCAGCAAGTCCGGGGACACTGAAGCTTTCTTT	CASKSGDTEAFF
TRBV20-1	-	TRBD2	TRBJ2-7	TGCAGTGCTAGTCAAGCGGGGGGTTCTTACGAGCAGTACTTC	CSASQAGGSYEQYF
TRBV27	-	-	TRBJ1-5	TGTGCCAGCCGACTCGGTAGTCAGCCCCAGCATTTT	CASRLGSQPQHF
TRBV14	-	-	TRBJ1-1	TGTGCCAGCAGCCAAGTGTCGGGTGTACGGGGTACTGAAGCTTTCTTT	CASSQVSGVRGTEAFF
TRBV3-1/TRBV3-2	few	TRBD1	TRBJ2-1	TGTGCCAGCAGTCCAAGACTTCCAGGGGGCCCAGCCTACAATGAGCAGTTCTTC	CASSPRLPGGPAYNEQFF
TRBV5-1	-	TRBD2	TRBJ2-7	TGCGCCAGCAGCTTGGCCCTAGCGGGAAACGAGCAGTACTTC	CASSLALAGNEQYF
TRBV18	-	-	TRBJ1-3	TGTGCCAGCTCACCAGAGGCTGCGCACTCTGGAAACACCATATATTTT	CASSPEAAHSGNTIYF
TRBV7-2	-	-	TRBJ1-5	TGTGCCAGCAGCCTCAGTCGGGGAAGCAATCAGCCCCAGCATTTT	CASSLSRGSNQPQHF
TRBV28	-	-	TRBJ1-3	TGTGCCAGTGGGCGTGGAAACACCATATATTTT	CASGRGNTIYF
TRBV3-1/TRBV3-2	-	-	TRBJ2-7	TGTGCCAGCAGCCGTCCTTGGACAGTCGAGCAGTACTTC	CASSRPWTVEQYF
TRBV6-2/TRBV6-3	few	TRBD2	TRBJ2-1	TGTGCCAGCAGTTACGGGGTAGCGGGGTCCAATGAGCAGTTCTTC	CASSYGVAGSNEQFF